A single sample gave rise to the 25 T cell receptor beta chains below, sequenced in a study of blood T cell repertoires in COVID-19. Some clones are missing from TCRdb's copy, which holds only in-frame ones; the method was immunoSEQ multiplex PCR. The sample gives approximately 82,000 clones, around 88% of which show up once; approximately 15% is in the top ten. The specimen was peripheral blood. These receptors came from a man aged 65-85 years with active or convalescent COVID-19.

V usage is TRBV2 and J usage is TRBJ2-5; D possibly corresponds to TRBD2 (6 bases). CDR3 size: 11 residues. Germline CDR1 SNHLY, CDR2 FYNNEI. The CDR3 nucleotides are TGTGCGGGGGGACTGGTAGAGACCCAGTACTTC. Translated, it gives CAGGLVETQYF.

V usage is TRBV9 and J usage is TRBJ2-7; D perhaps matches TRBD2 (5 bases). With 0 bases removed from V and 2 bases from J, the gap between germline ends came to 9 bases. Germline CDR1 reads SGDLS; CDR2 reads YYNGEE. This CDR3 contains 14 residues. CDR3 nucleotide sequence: TGTGCCAGCAGCGTAGGGGGAGTCGCCTACGAGCAGTACTTC. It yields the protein CASSVGGVAYEQYF.

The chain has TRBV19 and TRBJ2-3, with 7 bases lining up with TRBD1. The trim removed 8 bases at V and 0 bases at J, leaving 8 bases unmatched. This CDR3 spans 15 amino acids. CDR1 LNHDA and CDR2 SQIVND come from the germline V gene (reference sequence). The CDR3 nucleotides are TGTGCCAGTGCTGACAGGGCGCGTAGCACAGATACGCAGTATTTT. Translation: CASADRARSTDTQYF.

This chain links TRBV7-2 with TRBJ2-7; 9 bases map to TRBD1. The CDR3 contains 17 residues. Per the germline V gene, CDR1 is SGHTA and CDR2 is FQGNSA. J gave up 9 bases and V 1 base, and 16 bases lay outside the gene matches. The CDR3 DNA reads TGTGCCAGCAGCTTAGTAGGGACAGGGCTCCGCGGAGGAGGGCAGTACTTC. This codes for CASSLVGTGLRGGGQYF.

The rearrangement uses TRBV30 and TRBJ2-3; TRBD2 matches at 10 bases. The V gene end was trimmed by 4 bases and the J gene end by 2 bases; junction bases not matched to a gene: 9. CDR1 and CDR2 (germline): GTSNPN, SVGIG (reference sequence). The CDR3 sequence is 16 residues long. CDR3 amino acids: CAWTSGSRVYTDTQYF. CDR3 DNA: TGTGCCTGGACTAGCGGGAGTAGAGTTTACACAGATACGCAGTATTTT.

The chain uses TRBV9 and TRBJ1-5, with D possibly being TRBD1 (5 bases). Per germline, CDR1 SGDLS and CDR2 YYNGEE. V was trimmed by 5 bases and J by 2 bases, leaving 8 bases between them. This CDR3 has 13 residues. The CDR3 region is CASSEGGNQPQHF. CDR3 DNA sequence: TGTGCCAGCAGTGAAGGGGGCAATCAGCCCCAGCATTTT.

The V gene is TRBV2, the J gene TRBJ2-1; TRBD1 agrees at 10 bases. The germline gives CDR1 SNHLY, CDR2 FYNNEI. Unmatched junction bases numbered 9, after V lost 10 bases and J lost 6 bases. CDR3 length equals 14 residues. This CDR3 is CATGRGQGTNEQFF. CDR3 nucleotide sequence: TGTGCCACCGGGAGGGGACAGGGGACCAATGAGCAGTTCTTC. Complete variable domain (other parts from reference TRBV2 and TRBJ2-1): EPEVTQTPSHQVTQMGQEVILRCVPISNHLYFYWYRQILGQKVEFLVSFYNNEISEKSEIFDDQFSVERPDGSNFTLKIRSTKLEDSAMYFCATGRGQGTNEQFFGPGTRLTVL.

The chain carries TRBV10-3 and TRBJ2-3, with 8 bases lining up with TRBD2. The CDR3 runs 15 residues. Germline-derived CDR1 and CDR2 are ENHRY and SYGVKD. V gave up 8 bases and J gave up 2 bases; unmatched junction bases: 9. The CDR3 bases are TGTGCCATCGCCTCAACTAGCGGCTTCACAGATACGCAGTATTTT. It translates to CAIASTSGFTDTQYF.

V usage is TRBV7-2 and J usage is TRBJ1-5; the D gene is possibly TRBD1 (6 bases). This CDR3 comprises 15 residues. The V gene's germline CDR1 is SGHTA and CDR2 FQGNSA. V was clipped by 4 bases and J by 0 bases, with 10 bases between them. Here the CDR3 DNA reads TGTGCCAGCAGCTCGGGGGGCTATAGCAATCAGCCCCAGCATTTT. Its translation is CASSSGGYSNQPQHF.

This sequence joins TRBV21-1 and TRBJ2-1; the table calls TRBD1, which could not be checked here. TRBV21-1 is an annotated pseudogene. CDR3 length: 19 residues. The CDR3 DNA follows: TGTGCCAGCAGCAGCCTTCCCGGGACAGGGGAATTTGGCTACAATGAGCAGTTCTTC. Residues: CASSSLPGTGEFGYNEQFF.

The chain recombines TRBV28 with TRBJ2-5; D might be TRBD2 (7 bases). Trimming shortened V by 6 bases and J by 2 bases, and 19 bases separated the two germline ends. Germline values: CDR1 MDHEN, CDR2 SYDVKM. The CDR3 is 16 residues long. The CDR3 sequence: CASSSRYRGAQETQYF. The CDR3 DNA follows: TGTGCCAGCAGCTCTCGATATCGGGGGGCTCAAGAGACCCAGTACTTC. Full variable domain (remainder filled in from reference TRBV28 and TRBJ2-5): DVKVTQSSRYLVKRTGEKVFLECVQDMDHENMFWYRQDPGLGLRLIYFSYDVKMKEKGDIPEGYSVSREKKERFSLILESASTNQTSMYLCASSSRYRGAQETQYFGPGTRLLVL.

CDR3 residues: CSVMPRLREGYGYTF. The CDR3 DNA follows: TGCAGCGTCATGCCACGTCTACGGGAGGGCTATGGCTACACCTTC. The chain links TRBV29-1 to TRBJ1-2, with no clear D. This CDR3 has 15 amino acids. Germline V gives CDR1 SQVTM, CDR2 ANQGSEA. V was shortened by 6 bases and J by 4 bases, with 21 bases between the two germline ends.

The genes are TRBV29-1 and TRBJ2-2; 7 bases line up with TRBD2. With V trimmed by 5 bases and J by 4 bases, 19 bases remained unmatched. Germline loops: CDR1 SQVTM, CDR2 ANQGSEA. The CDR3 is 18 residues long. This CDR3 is CSVSFILGGEGSTGELFF. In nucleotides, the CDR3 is TGCAGCGTTTCCTTTATTCTTGGGGGGGAAGGGAGCACCGGGGAGCTGTTTTTT.

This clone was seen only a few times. DNA for the CDR3: TGTGCCAGCAGCCAGGCGGGGGGCCAGGAGACCCAGTACTTC. Its translation: CASSQAGGQETQYF. This chain uses TRBV14 with TRBJ2-5; 8 bases agree with TRBD2. The CDR3 contains 14 residues. J gave up 5 bases and V 3 bases, and 5 bases lay outside the gene matches. Germline loops: CDR1 SGHDN, CDR2 FVKESK.

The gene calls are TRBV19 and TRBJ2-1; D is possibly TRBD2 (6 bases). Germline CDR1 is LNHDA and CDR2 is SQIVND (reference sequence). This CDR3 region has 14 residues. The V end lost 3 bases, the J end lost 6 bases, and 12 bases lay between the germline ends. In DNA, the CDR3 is TGTGCCAGTAGTATGTCAGGGACTGGCAATGAGCAGTTCTTC. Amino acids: CASSMSGTGNEQFF.

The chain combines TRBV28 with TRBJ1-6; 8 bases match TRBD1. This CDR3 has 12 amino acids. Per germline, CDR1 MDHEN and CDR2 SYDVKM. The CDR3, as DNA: TGTGCTTCCGGGACAGGATATTCACCCCTCCACTTT. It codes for CASGTGYSPLHF.

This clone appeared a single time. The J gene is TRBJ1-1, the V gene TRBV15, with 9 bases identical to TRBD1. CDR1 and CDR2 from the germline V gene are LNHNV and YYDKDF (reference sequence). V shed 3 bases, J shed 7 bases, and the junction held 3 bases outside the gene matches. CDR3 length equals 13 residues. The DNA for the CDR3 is TGTGCCACCAGCAGTGACAGGGGGTATGAAGCTTTCTTT. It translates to CATSSDRGYEAFF.

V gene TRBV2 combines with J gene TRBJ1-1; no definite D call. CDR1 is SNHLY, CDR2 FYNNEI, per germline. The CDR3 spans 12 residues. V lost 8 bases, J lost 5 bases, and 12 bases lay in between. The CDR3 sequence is CASLTRATEAFF. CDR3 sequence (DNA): TGTGCCAGCCTGACTAGAGCAACTGAAGCTTTCTTT.

The CDR3 loop is CASSPRQVISSRAAYEQYF. The CDR3 nucleotides are TGTGCCAGCTCACCAAGACAGGTGATCTCCTCGCGAGCCGCATACGAGCAGTACTTC. V is TRBV18 and J is TRBJ2-7; D possibly corresponds to TRBD1 (6 bases). From germline, CDR1 is KGHSH and CDR2 LQKENI. There are 19 residues in the CDR3. The ends were cut back, 2 bases at V and 4 bases at J, with 27 bases in the middle.

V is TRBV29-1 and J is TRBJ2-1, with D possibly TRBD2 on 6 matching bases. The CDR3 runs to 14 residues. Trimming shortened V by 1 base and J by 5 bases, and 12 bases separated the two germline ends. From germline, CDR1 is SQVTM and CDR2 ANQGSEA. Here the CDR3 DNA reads TGCAGCGTTGAAGGGGACTCAAATAACAATGAGCAGTTCTTC. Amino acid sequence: CSVEGDSNNNEQFF.

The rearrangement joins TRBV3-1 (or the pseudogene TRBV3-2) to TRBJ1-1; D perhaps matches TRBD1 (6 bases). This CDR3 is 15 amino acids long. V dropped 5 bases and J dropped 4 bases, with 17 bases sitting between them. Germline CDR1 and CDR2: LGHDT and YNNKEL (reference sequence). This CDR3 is CASSSVGQGSTEAFF. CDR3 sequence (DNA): TGTGCCAGCAGCTCGGTAGGGCAGGGGTCCACTGAAGCTTTCTTT.

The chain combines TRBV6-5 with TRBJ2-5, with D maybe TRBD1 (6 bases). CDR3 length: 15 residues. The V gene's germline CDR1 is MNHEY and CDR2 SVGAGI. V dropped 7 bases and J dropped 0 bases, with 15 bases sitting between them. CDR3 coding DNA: TGTGCCAGCACTCCACTGGGGGCCAACCAAGAGACCCAGTACTTC. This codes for CASTPLGANQETQYF.

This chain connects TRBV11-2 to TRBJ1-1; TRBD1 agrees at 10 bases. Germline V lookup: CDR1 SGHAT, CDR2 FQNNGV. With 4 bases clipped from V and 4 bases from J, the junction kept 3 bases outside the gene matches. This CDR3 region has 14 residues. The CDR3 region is CASSWDRGGTEAFF. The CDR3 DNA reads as TGTGCCAGCAGCTGGGACAGGGGCGGCACTGAAGCTTTCTTT. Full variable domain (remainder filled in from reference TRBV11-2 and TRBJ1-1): EAGVAQSPRYKIIEKRQSVAFWCNPISGHATLYWYQQILGQGPKLLIQFQNNGVVDDSQLPKDRFSAERLKGVDSTLKIQPAKLEDSAVYLCASSWDRGGTEAFFGQGTRLTVV.

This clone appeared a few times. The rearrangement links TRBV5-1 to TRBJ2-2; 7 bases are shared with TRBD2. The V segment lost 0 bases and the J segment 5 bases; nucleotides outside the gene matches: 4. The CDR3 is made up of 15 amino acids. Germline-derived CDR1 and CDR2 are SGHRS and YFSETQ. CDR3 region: CASSLALAATGELFF. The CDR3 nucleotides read TGCGCCAGCAGCTTGGCGCTAGCGGCAACCGGGGAGCTGTTTTTT.

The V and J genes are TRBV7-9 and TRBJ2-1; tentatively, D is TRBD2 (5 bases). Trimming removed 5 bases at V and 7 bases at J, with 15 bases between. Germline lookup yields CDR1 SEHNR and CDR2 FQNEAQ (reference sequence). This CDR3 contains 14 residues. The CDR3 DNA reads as TGTGCCAGCAGCGTCGGACTTAGGGATAATGAGCAGTTCTTC. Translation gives CASSVGLRDNEQFF.